The 22 T cell receptor beta chains reported below all come from one sample, sequenced in a study of CD8 T cells in Susac syndrome. The authors reverse transcribed roughly 0.5 to 1 ug RNA with random hexamers. MiXCR, applied by TCRdb to the immunoSEQ multiplex PCR reads, yields one record per CDR3 protein. The sample lists under 200,000 distinct CDR3 sequences, around 93% occurring once. The sample comprised CD4+ T cells from PBMCs. Receptor source: a human donor in good health.

The V gene is TRBV6-2 or TRBV6-3, the J gene TRBJ2-7, with unresolved D. Germline V gene lookup returns CDR1 MNHEY and CDR2 SVGEGT. Between the trimmed V and J ends, which lost 5 bases and 0 bases, there was a span of 8 bases. The CDR3 is 13 amino acids. CDR3 DNA: TGTGCCAGCAGTCTTCAGACCTCCTACGAGCAGTACGTC. It specifies CASSLQTSYEQYV.

The chain uses TRBV27 and TRBJ1-4; TRBD1 might be the D (6 bases). CDR3 length equals 15 residues. Germline V gene sequence: CDR1 MNHEY, CDR2 SMNVEV (reference sequence). Between the trimmed V and J ends, which lost 5 bases and 5 bases, there was a span of 15 bases. The CDR3 here is CASSPIQGYNEKLFF. The CDR3 nucleotides read TGTGCCAGCAGTCCCATACAGGGCTACAATGAAAAACTGTTTTTT.

The V gene is TRBV27, the J gene TRBJ2-5, with 8 bases identical to TRBD2. The V segment lost 1 base and the J segment 1 base; nucleotides outside the gene matches: 2. The CDR3 is 15 residues long. CDR1 MNHEY and CDR2 SMNVEV come from the germline V gene (reference sequence). As DNA, the CDR3 is TGTGCCAGCAGTTTATTAGGGACTAGCCAAGAGACCCAGTACTTC. This codes for CASSLLGTSQETQYF.

The J gene is TRBJ2-5, the V gene TRBV20-1, with 8 bases aligning to TRBD2. Germline V lookup: CDR1 DFQATT, CDR2 SNEGSKA (reference sequence). V was clipped by 0 bases and J by 9 bases; unmatched bases: 12. The CDR3 runs 15 residues. CDR3 DNA sequence: TGCAGTGCTAGAGATAAGAGTCGGGGGGGGCCTGCCCAGTACTTC. Amino acids: CSARDKSRGGPAQYF.

The V call is TRBV29-1, the J call TRBJ2-1; the match to TRBD1 covers 9 bases. The CDR3 has 17 amino acids. Trimming took 0 bases from V and 0 from J; bases not matched to a gene: 6. CDR1 is SQVTM, CDR2 ANQGSEA, per germline. DNA of the CDR3: TGCAGCGTTGAAGATTCGGGACAGGGATTCTCCTACAATGAGCAGTTCTTC. Amino acids: CSVEDSGQGFSYNEQFF.

This chain links TRBV19 with TRBJ1-2; a possible D gene is TRBD1 (5 bases). Germline V gene data show CDR1 as LNHDA and CDR2 as SQIVND (reference sequence). V was trimmed by 7 bases and J by 6 bases, leaving 21 bases between them. CDR3 length: 15 residues. The CDR3 is CASKSDSLTGDGYTF. CDR3 coding DNA: TGTGCCAGTAAAAGTGACAGCCTGACTGGAGATGGCTACACCTTC. Using reference TRBV19 and TRBJ1-2 for the parts outside the CDR3, the full variable domain is DGGITQSPKYLFRKEGQNVTLSCEQNLNHDAMYWYRQDPGQGLRLIYYSQIVNDFQKGDIAEGYSVSREKKESFPLTVTSAQKNPTAFYLCASKSDSLTGDGYTFGSGTRLTVV.

This chain uses TRBV28 with TRBJ1-1; D is ambiguous. CDR1 MDHEN and CDR2 SYDVKM come from the germline V gene. This CDR3 has 15 amino acids. The germline V and J ends were trimmed by 6 bases and 0 bases, with 14 bases remaining between them. As DNA, the CDR3 is TGTGCCAGCAGCATTGTCCAGGTCCTGAACACTGAAGCTTTCTTT. Translation gives CASSIVQVLNTEAFF.

The rearrangement links TRBV6-5 to TRBJ1-2; the match to TRBD1 covers 11 bases. The CDR3 is 14 residues long. Germline V lookup: CDR1 MNHEY, CDR2 SVGAGI. Trimming at V came to 6 bases and at J to 4 bases, leaving 4 bases not matched to a gene. In nucleotides, the CDR3 is TGTGCCAGCAGACGGACAGGGGGCGTCTATGGCTACACCTTC. It translates to CASRRTGGVYGYTF.

This chain joins TRBV6-6 and TRBJ1-1; D gene uncertain. V was clipped by 5 bases and J by 0 bases, with 16 bases between them. The germline V gene has CDR1 MNHNY and CDR2 SVGAGI (reference sequence). This CDR3 region has 16 residues. CDR3 sequence (DNA): TGTGCCAGCAGTCCGCCGGCCGCCGGATTGAACACTGAAGCTTTCTTT. It yields the protein CASSPPAAGLNTEAFF.

The V gene is TRBV9, the J gene TRBJ1-1, with a tentative D call TRBD1 (5 bases). The V gene's germline CDR1 is SGDLS and CDR2 YYNGEE. With 3 bases removed from V and 2 bases from J, the gap between germline ends came to 14 bases. The CDR3 is 15 amino acids. CDR3 in amino acids: CASSASLGTNTEAFF. CDR3 DNA: TGTGCCAGCAGCGCCTCACTCGGGACCAACACTGAAGCTTTCTTT.

CDR3 in amino acids: CASTPWGANTDTQYF. The CDR3, as DNA: TGTGCCAGCACTCCTTGGGGGGCTAACACAGATACGCAGTATTTT. The chain carries TRBV27 and TRBJ2-3; the D call may be TRBD1 or TRBD2 (6 bases each). This CDR3 spans 15 amino acids. Germline assignment: CDR1 MNHEY and CDR2 SMNVEV (reference sequence). Trimming stripped 7 bases from V and 2 bases from J, with 16 bases between.

This clonotype is a singleton in its sample. The rearrangement uses TRBV12-3 or TRBV12-4 and TRBJ2-5; the D is unclear. The CDR3 is 14 residues long. Between the trimmed V and J ends, which lost 1 base and 4 bases, there was a span of 10 bases. CDR3 in amino acids: CASSLDRAGETQYF. For the CDR3, the DNA is TGTGCCAGCAGTTTAGATAGGGCCGGAGAGACCCAGTACTTC.

This clonotype was detected only once. This sequence joins TRBV30 and TRBJ2-7; no clear D. The CDR3 sequence is 16 residues long. V lost 3 bases to trimming and J lost 4 bases, with 22 bases between them. CDR1 GTSNPN and CDR2 SVGIG come from the germline V gene (reference sequence). The DNA of the CDR3 is TGTGCCTGGAGCCCCAACCGTCTTCAACTTGGATACGAGCAGTACTTC. It specifies CAWSPNRLQLGYEQYF.

V and J are TRBV29-1 and TRBJ1-3, with unresolved D. Germline V gene data show CDR1 as SQVTM and CDR2 as ANQGSEA. Trimming took off 4 bases at V and 4 bases at J, with 8 bases between the two ends. This CDR3 is built from 12 residues. CDR3 nucleotide sequence: TGCAGCGTTGCGCTCAGAGGAAACACCATATATTTT. Protein: CSVALRGNTIYF.

The chain has TRBV7-2 and TRBJ2-1; 8 bases fit TRBD2. The V gene end was trimmed by 4 bases and the J gene end by 1 base; junction bases not matched to a gene: 9. CDR1 is SGHTA, CDR2 FQGNSA, per germline. The CDR3 runs to 17 residues. The CDR3 bases are TGTGCCAGCAGCTCCTCGGGGGGGAAGATATCCTACAATGAGCAGTTCTTC. Translating gives CASSSSGGKISYNEQFF.

This clonotype occurred a few times. This rearrangement joins TRBV7-2 to TRBJ2-5; TRBD2 might be the D (6 bases). Germline assignment: CDR1 SGHTA and CDR2 FQGNSA. The CDR3 is made up of 14 amino acids. The V and J ends lost 5 bases and 4 bases respectively, with 14 bases between them. Written as DNA, the CDR3 is TGTGCCAGCAGCCTCGACGGGGGTGGAGAGACCCAGTACTTC. This sequence encodes CASSLDGGGETQYF.

This chain uses TRBV19 with TRBJ1-1; no reliable D call. Germline values: CDR1 LNHDA, CDR2 SQIVND (reference sequence). The CDR3 consists of 12 residues. The V and J ends lost 9 bases and 6 bases respectively, with 14 bases between them. DNA of the CDR3: TGTGCCAGCTGGTATCCCGGGTCTGAAGCTTTCTTT. Encoded protein: CASWYPGSEAFF.

This sequence joins TRBV7-2 and TRBJ1-5; 9 bases are a match to TRBD1. Germline assignment: CDR1 SGHTA and CDR2 FQGNSA. Trimming at V came to 4 bases and at J to 5 bases, leaving 6 bases not matched to a gene. This CDR3 is 15 amino acids long. CDR3 bases: TGTGCCAGCAGCTCCGGGACAGGGCTTCATCAGCCCCAGCATTTT. Residues: CASSSGTGLHQPQHF.

J is TRBJ2-4 and V is TRBV7-2; 9 nucleotides match TRBD1. There are 14 residues in the CDR3. The trim removed 3 bases at V and 6 bases at J, leaving 3 bases unmatched. Germline CDR1 is SGHTA and CDR2 is FQGNSA. DNA for the CDR3: TGTGCCAGCAGCTTGGGGGGACAGGGAAACATTCAGTACTTC. Its protein product is CASSLGGQGNIQYF. Variable domain in full (rest from reference TRBV7-2 and TRBJ2-4): GAGVSQSPSNKVTEKGKDVELRCDPISGHTALYWYRQSLGQGLEFLIYFQGNSAPDKSGLPSDRFSAERTGGSVSTLTIQRTQQEDSAVYLCASSLGGQGNIQYFGAGTRLSVL.

This clonotype came up once. The gene calls are TRBV4-1 and TRBJ1-6; 9 bases map to TRBD1. Germline-derived CDR1 and CDR2 are MGHRA and YSYEKL. Germline trimming cut 4 bases from V and 8 bases from J; bases unmatched to any gene: 6. There are 15 residues in the CDR3. In DNA form, the CDR3 reads TGCGCCAGCAGCCGATCGGGACAGGGTGATTCACCCCTCCACTTT. Translated: CASSRSGQGDSPLHF.

This clonotype was observed once. The chain recombines TRBV5-6 with TRBJ1-2, with 9 bases matching TRBD1. Trimming removed 0 bases from V and 3 bases from J; junction bases left unmatched: 3. This CDR3 comprises 15 residues. Germline assignment: CDR1 SGHDT and CDR2 YYEEEE. CDR3 sequence: CASSLGGQGDYGYTF. The CDR3 coding sequence is TGTGCCAGCAGCTTGGGGGGACAGGGAGACTATGGCTACACCTTC.

The chain uses TRBV7-2 and TRBJ2-5; D not certain. CDR1 and CDR2 (germline): SGHTA, FQGNSA. The CDR3 loop spans 15 amino acids. Trimming removed 5 bases at V and 4 bases at J, with 17 bases between. CDR3 nucleotides: TGTGCCAGCAGCCTCGACTCGTCCCGGCGAGAGACCCAGTACTTC. Amino acids: CASSLDSSRRETQYF.